This T cell receptor (beta chain) was captured by sequencing in a study of cytomegalovirus exposure and HLA in healthy donors. Concerning this clone itself: Its antigen is currently unknown.

CDR1 is MNHEY, CDR2 SVGAGI, per germline. The ends were cut back, 0 bases at V and 7 bases at J, with 16 bases in the middle. This CDR3 is 16 amino acids long. Whole-study findings and limits: What a later analysis showed was that several of the most significant clusters appeared linked to common viral pathogens. TCR beta V- and J-gene trimming was later associated with a missense DCLRE1C variant.

Primers included in the PCR were 60 Vbeta and 13 Jbeta primers. Measured with immunoSEQ multiplex PCR; TCRdb has only the in-frame clones, and not every one. This sample has around 100,000 clones, with 70% to 80% found just once. The V gene is TRBV6-5, the J gene TRBJ2-1; D is possibly TRBD1 (5 bases). Sequencing was done on a sample of PBMCs. This TCR was recovered from a woman aged 25 to 39 in good health and CMV-seropositive. In DNA, the CDR3 is TGTGCCAGCAGTTACTCTGCAGGGTCTGGGCTTAATGAGCAGTTCTTC. Protein product: CASSYSAGSGLNEQFF.